This is a list of T cell receptor beta chains from one sample in a study of CD8 T cells in Susac syndrome. TCRdb re-called the immunoSEQ multiplex PCR reads with MiXCR, one entry per CDR3 protein. The sample records hundreds of thousands of distinct CDR3 sequences, approximately 85% being singletons. Sequenced: CD8+ T cells from PBMCs. The receptors were sampled from a human donor with multiple sclerosis. The CDR3 runs from the conserved cysteine through the conserved F or W. Each record gives: CDR3 DNA, CDR3 protein, J gene, clone size, D gene, V gene. D genes are given only for firm matches. The size of a clone is reported for some rows only, either as once, few or many, or as a class for expanded clones.

cdr3_nt: TGTGCCAGCACCCCGGCGAAGGGAGGGCAGCCCCAGCATTTT
cdr3_aa: CASTPAKGGQPQHF
j_call: TRBJ1-5
clone_size: .
d_call: .
v_call: TRBV6-1

cdr3_nt: TGCGCCAGCAGTCAAGAAATCGGACAGGGGGTACCAATGACGAACACCGGGGAGCTGTTTTTT
cdr3_aa: CASSQEIGQGVPMTNTGELFF
j_call: TRBJ2-2
clone_size: .
d_call: TRBD1
v_call: TRBV23-1

cdr3_nt: TGTGCCTGGAGTCTTGGACAGGGCTACGAGCAGTACTTC
cdr3_aa: CAWSLGQGYEQYF
j_call: TRBJ2-7
clone_size: .
d_call: TRBD1
v_call: TRBV30

cdr3_nt: TGTGCCAGCAGCTTGGGCCAGCGGGGGGGAGGCGAGACCCAGTACTTC
cdr3_aa: CASSLGQRGGGETQYF
j_call: TRBJ2-5
clone_size: .
d_call: TRBD2
v_call: TRBV7-9

cdr3_nt: TGTGCCAGCAGTTTCCTGGGGGAGTCCTACGAGCAGTACTTC
cdr3_aa: CASSFLGESYEQYF
j_call: TRBJ2-7
clone_size: .
d_call: .
v_call: TRBV27

cdr3_nt: TGTGCCAGCAGTTTCCGCCTAGCGTCGTTAGCCAAAAACATTCAGTACTTC
cdr3_aa: CASSFRLASLAKNIQYF
j_call: TRBJ2-4
clone_size: .
d_call: .
v_call: TRBV28

cdr3_nt: TGTGCCAGCAGTTACAAAGAGACCGGGACAGGCTACGAGCAGTACTTC
cdr3_aa: CASSYKETGTGYEQYF
j_call: TRBJ2-7
clone_size: .
d_call: TRBD1
v_call: TRBV27

cdr3_nt: TGTGCCAGCAGTCCCATCGGACGGCTCAGCTCCTACAATGAGCAGTTCTTC
cdr3_aa: CASSPIGRLSSYNEQFF
j_call: TRBJ2-1
clone_size: once
d_call: .
v_call: TRBV27

cdr3_nt: TGTGCCAGCAGCTTAGCAGTGGGTTCATGGGAGCAGTTCTTC
cdr3_aa: CASSLAVGSWEQFF
j_call: TRBJ2-1
clone_size: .
d_call: .
v_call: TRBV7-6

cdr3_nt: TGTGCCAGCAGCTTAAGACTACAAATCAACAATGAGCAGTTCTTC
cdr3_aa: CASSLRLQINNEQFF
j_call: TRBJ2-1
clone_size: .
d_call: .
v_call: TRBV5-5

cdr3_nt: TGTGCCAGCAGTTTATCGATAATCTGGAGGGGCACAGATACGCAGTATTTT
cdr3_aa: CASSLSIIWRGTDTQYF
j_call: TRBJ2-3
clone_size: .
d_call: .
v_call: TRBV27

cdr3_nt: TGTGCCAGCAGTACCTGGACAGGGAACTACGAGCAGTACTTC
cdr3_aa: CASSTWTGNYEQYF
j_call: TRBJ2-7
clone_size: .
d_call: TRBD1
v_call: TRBV27

cdr3_nt: TGTGCCAGCGGGAGCGGCTTGGGACAGGGTATTCCTGGAAACACCATATATTTT
cdr3_aa: CASGSGLGQGIPGNTIYF
j_call: TRBJ1-3
clone_size: .
d_call: TRBD1
v_call: TRBV2

cdr3_nt: TGCGCCAGCAGCTTGAACAGGGGCACTGAAGCTTTCTTT
cdr3_aa: CASSLNRGTEAFF
j_call: TRBJ1-1
clone_size: .
d_call: TRBD1
v_call: TRBV5-1

cdr3_nt: TGTGCCAGCCACGGGGAAAAACTGTTTTTT
cdr3_aa: CASHGEKLFF
j_call: TRBJ1-4
clone_size: .
d_call: .
v_call: TRBV25-1

cdr3_nt: TGTGCCAGCAGTCAACCTTGGGGTAGACACTACGAGCAGTACTTC
cdr3_aa: CASSQPWGRHYEQYF
j_call: TRBJ2-7
clone_size: .
d_call: .
v_call: TRBV2

cdr3_nt: TGTGCCAGTAGTGGCGCTAGTCCAGATACGCAGTATTTT
cdr3_aa: CASSGASPDTQYF
j_call: TRBJ2-3
clone_size: once
d_call: .
v_call: TRBV19

cdr3_nt: TGTGCCAGCAGCCAAGTGGGTCTTAGTGGCGAGCAGTACTTC
cdr3_aa: CASSQVGLSGEQYF
j_call: TRBJ2-7
clone_size: .
d_call: .
v_call: TRBV4-2

cdr3_nt: TGTGCCAGCAGTGAGGGACAGGGGGATGGAAATGAGCAGTTCTTC
cdr3_aa: CASSEGQGDGNEQFF
j_call: TRBJ2-1
clone_size: .
d_call: TRBD1
v_call: TRBV27

cdr3_nt: TGTGCCAGTAGTATCCCGGACAGCCGCTCCTACAATGAGCAGTTCTTC
cdr3_aa: CASSIPDSRSYNEQFF
j_call: TRBJ2-1
clone_size: .
d_call: .
v_call: TRBV19

cdr3_nt: TGTGCCAGCAGCTCAGGGACCGAAAACATTCAGTACTTC
cdr3_aa: CASSSGTENIQYF
j_call: TRBJ2-4
clone_size: .
d_call: .
v_call: TRBV7-9

cdr3_nt: TGTGCCAGCACTCCAGGGGGACTCAGGGACGAGCAGTACTTC
cdr3_aa: CASTPGGLRDEQYF
j_call: TRBJ2-7
clone_size: .
d_call: .
v_call: TRBV11-2

cdr3_nt: TGTGCCAGCAGTTTATCTGGCCAGGGGGTATCTGGAAACACCATATATTTT
cdr3_aa: CASSLSGQGVSGNTIYF
j_call: TRBJ1-3
clone_size: .
d_call: TRBD1
v_call: TRBV27